This entry is about one T cell receptor beta chain. This entry is derived from a study of control samples from healthy donors and cancer patients. Sequenced by immunoSEQ multiplex PCR; TCRdb stores in-frame clones only, minus some. This sample carries 130,000 or so clones, 85% to 90% of them seen once, and the ten largest clones take about an eighth. CDR3 size: 18 residues. CDR1 is MGHRA and CDR2 is YSYEKL in the germline V gene. With 1 base removed from V and 10 bases from J, the gap between germline ends came to 23 bases. Sequenced input: blood. The receptor's source is a young man in good health. This chain uses TRBV4-1 with TRBJ1-6; D is possibly TRBD1 (6 bases). The CDR3 nucleotides are TGCGCCAGCAGCCAAGGGGGCAAGAGGACAGAGTTTGAGTCACCCCTCCACTTT. This encodes CASSQGGKRTEFESPLHF.